These T cell receptor beta chains were read from a single sample in a study of T cells after yellow fever vaccination. Each CDR3 protein gets one entry after TCRdb re-called the 5' RACE reads with MiXCR. The sample carries roughly 310,000 distinct CDR3 sequences, more than 8.5% recorded once. This material consisted of PBMCs, taken on the day of the first yellow fever vaccination. These receptors originate from a man younger than 35 who received the YFV17D yellow fever vaccine. CDR3s include the opening cysteine and the closing phenylalanine or tryptophan.

v_call	j_call	cdr3_aa
TRBV7-2	TRBJ2-5	CASRNRDWYQETQYF
TRBV12-3/TRBV12-4	TRBJ2-5	CASSGGWETQYF
TRBV12-5	TRBJ2-1	CASGFIVDGSSYNEQFF
TRBV28	TRBJ1-5	CASSLFSGQQPQHF
TRBV28	TRBJ2-4	CASRKAGGPKNIQYF
TRBV5-5	TRBJ2-3	CASSLVAVRPKTDTQYF
TRBV5-1	TRBJ2-5	CASSLEGVVRETQYF
TRBV6-4	TRBJ2-2	CASSVLRGTGELFF
TRBV5-6	TRBJ2-6	CASSYGLSGANVLTF
TRBV18	TRBJ1-1	CASSPGTGGTNTEAFF
TRBV6-5	TRBJ1-2	CASSYTRDRNYGYTF
TRBV19	TRBJ2-5	CASSRAQGGETQYF
TRBV14	TRBJ2-2	CASSRGTGRTGELFF
TRBV10-3	TRBJ2-3	CAISGRGTSTDTQYF
TRBV4-1	TRBJ1-5	CASSQGGQGPTYQPQHF
TRBV2	TRBJ1-2	CASRRGQNYGYTF
TRBV10-3	TRBJ2-5	CAISEDRDDPVETQYF
TRBV24-1	TRBJ2-3	CATSDGGAQYF
TRBV6-2/TRBV6-3	TRBJ2-7	CASSYLGEQYF
TRBV7-2	TRBJ1-2	CASSLDARVGDGYTF
TRBV9	TRBJ2-7	CASSVSPTGSYEQYF
TRBV7-2	TRBJ2-2	CASPTSGSPATGELFF
TRBV12-3/TRBV12-4	TRBJ1-4	CASRSTGGDEKLFF
TRBV29-1	TRBJ2-2	CSVVRDRGAGELFF
TRBV7-2	TRBJ1-2	CASSFGRVSHGYTF
TRBV7-9	TRBJ2-1	CASSLAGQSTSYNEQFF
TRBV6-1	TRBJ1-3	CASRPPDSRNTINF
TRBV12-3/TRBV12-4	TRBJ2-5	CASSPPGQGIGETQYF
TRBV12-3/TRBV12-4	TRBJ2-3	CASSLGGRDGDTQYF
TRBV4-3	TRBJ1-6	CASSQEGVRDREIMSPLHF
TRBV7-2	TRBJ2-1	CASSLGPGGGANEQFF
TRBV20-1	TRBJ2-3	CSARLVSTDTQYF
TRBV11-2	TRBJ1-2	CASSSLMNPGTGGAYGYTF
TRBV29-1	TRBJ1-2	CSVVDPDYNYGYTF
TRBV28	TRBJ2-2	CASSVLAGDYLTNTGELFF
TRBV20-1	TRBJ1-2	CSATGVWRGYTF
TRBV7-8	TRBJ2-1	CASSLGLGSSYNEQFF
TRBV4-2	TRBJ2-3	CASSQGAGGTTDTQYF
TRBV19	TRBJ2-6	CASRSNMGGRLHSGANVLTF
TRBV19	TRBJ1-5	CASSIDGTGNQPQHF
TRBV18	TRBJ2-2	CASSPGFGELFF
TRBV9	TRBJ2-3	CASSVGSGQGTDTQYF